These 15 T cell receptor beta chains originate from one sample sequenced in a study of low-dose radiotherapy and immunotherapy resistance in tumors. Indicated time point: after trial treatment. This sample's treatment: LDRT plus nivolumab, ipilimumab, low-dose cyclophosphamide and aspirin (RACIN trial). Alpha and beta chains were covered, as first-strand cDNA relied on TRAV- and TRBV-specific primers. A roughly 20-cycle PCR with a constant-region primer and V-primer adapter amplified TCRs. TCRdb re-analysed the reads in MiXCR, keeping a single row per CDR3 protein. The sample holds almost 45,000 distinct CDR3 sequences; under 30% are singletons and the top ten take about 9.5%. The sample in question was PBMCs, obtained after low-dose radiotherapy plus immunotherapy. Source of these receptors: a male donor with prostate cancer.

This clonotype was detected ten times or more. CDR3 nucleotides: TGTGCCATAGGACAGGACTCCTACGAGCAGTACTTC. Translated: CAIGQDSYEQYF. J is TRBJ2-7 and V is TRBV10-3, with TRBD1 identical over 7 bases. Germline V gene lookup returns CDR1 ENHRY and CDR2 SYGVKD. The CDR3 extends over 12 amino acids. The V segment lost 9 bases and the J segment 0 bases; nucleotides outside the gene matches: 2.

This clonotype was counted ten times or more. The chain combines TRBV5-1 with TRBJ1-5; D is undetermined. Germline-derived CDR1 and CDR2 are SGHRS and YFSETQ. The V end lost 0 bases, the J end lost 0 bases, and 7 bases lay between the germline ends. The CDR3 consists of 15 residues. CDR3 protein: CASSLGYDSNQPQHF. CDR3 DNA: TGCGCCAGCAGCTTGGGGTATGATAGCAATCAGCCCCAGCATTTT.

Points on this clonotype: Its ends do not fully match the called genes, so a read error is possible. The gene calls are TRBV6-8 and TRBJ2-3, with D perhaps matching TRBD1 or TRBD2 (5 bases each). The CDR3 consists of 12 residues. Per the germline V gene, CDR1 is MNHGY and CDR2 is SAAAGT. CDR3 bases: TGTGCCAACAGTTCCGAGGGGGATACGCAGTATTTT. Protein product: CANSSEGDTQYF.

This clonotype was seen at least ten times. The chain combines TRBV19 with TRBJ1-1; TRBD1 agrees at 7 bases. The CDR3 consists of 14 residues. Germline V lookup: CDR1 LNHDA, CDR2 SQIVND (reference sequence). The V and J ends lost 8 bases and 4 bases, in that order; junction bases with no gene match: 10. The CDR3 spells CASSRPGGLTEAFF. The CDR3, as DNA: TGTGCCAGTTCGAGACCAGGGGGGCTCACTGAAGCTTTCTTT.

This clonotype was seen ten or more times. The rearrangement links TRBV5-5 to TRBJ1-6, with unresolved D. This CDR3 has 16 residues. Trimming left V 2 bases short and J 0 bases short, with 9 bases between. Germline loops: CDR1 SGHKS, CDR2 YYEKEE (reference sequence). Written as DNA, the CDR3 is TGTGCCAGCAGCTTTGCCGCTCGCTCCTATAATTCACCCCTCCACTTT. This encodes CASSFAARSYNSPLHF.

This chain connects TRBV18 to TRBJ1-1; 8 nucleotides agree with TRBD1. The CDR3 length is 15 residues. J lost 6 bases, V lost 5 bases, and 11 bases had no gene match. Germline loops: CDR1 KGHSH, CDR2 LQKENI. CDR3: CASSNPATGESEAFF. DNA for the CDR3: TGTGCCAGCTCAAACCCAGCGACAGGGGAATCTGAAGCTTTCTTT.

This clonotype has at least ten counts. The CDR3 DNA reads as TGTGCCAGCAGCCCAGGGGACAGGGGAATTTTTCAGCCCCAGCATTTT. Its protein is CASSPGDRGIFQPQHF. The chain joins TRBV12-3 or TRBV12-4 to TRBJ1-5; 10 bases line up with TRBD1. The CDR3 is 16 residues long. Trimming took 6 bases from V and 6 from J; bases not matched to a gene: 11.

Ten or more counts support this clonotype. The chain combines TRBV28 with TRBJ2-2, with 10 nucleotides matching TRBD1. V lost 4 bases and J lost 5; bases outside the gene matches: 10. From germline, CDR1 is MDHEN and CDR2 SYDVKM. The CDR3 spans 17 residues. The DNA of the CDR3 is TGTGCCAGCAGTTCGCCCGGGACAGGGGACTTGACCGGGGAGCTGTTTTTT. Amino acid sequence: CASSSPGTGDLTGELFF.

This chain links TRBV11-1 with TRBJ2-7; 9 bases line up with TRBD2. This CDR3 has 17 residues. The germline V gene has CDR1 SGHAT and CDR2 FQDESV (reference sequence). V shed 0 bases and J 4 bases; nucleotides not matched to a gene: 10. The CDR3 is CASSLARASGTLYEQYF. CDR3 nucleotides: TGTGCCAGCAGCTTAGCGCGGGCTAGCGGGACCCTGTACGAGCAGTACTTC.

This chain joins TRBV18 and TRBJ1-1, with TRBD1 as a possible D gene (5 bases). This CDR3 region has 16 residues. Trimming cost V 6 bases and J 2 bases, with 19 bases left between them. Germline-derived CDR1 and CDR2 are KGHSH and LQKENI. CDR3 in amino acids: CASSAMRTGGNTEAFF. CDR3 bases: TGTGCCAGCTCCGCAATGCGTACCGGGGGAAACACTGAAGCTTTCTTT.

This chain uses TRBV28 with TRBJ2-5; D is unclear. V was pared by 6 bases and J by 1 base, with 3 bases between. Germline V gene lookup returns CDR1 MDHEN and CDR2 SYDVKM. CDR3 length equals 11 residues. The CDR3 loop is CASRGQETQYF. CDR3 DNA: TGTGCCAGCAGAGGCCAAGAGACCCAGTACTTC. The full variable domain, completed using reference TRBV28 and TRBJ2-5, is DVKVTQSSRYLVKRTGEKVFLECVQDMDHENMFWYRQDPGLGLRLIYFSYDVKMKEKGDIPEGYSVSREKKERFSLILESASTNQTSMYLCASRGQETQYFGPGTRLLVL.

V is TRBV5-1 and J is TRBJ1-1; D unresolved. Trimming stripped 6 bases from V and 1 base from J, with 13 bases between. Germline V gene sequence: CDR1 SGHRS, CDR2 YFSETQ. The CDR3 runs 14 residues. This chain's CDR3 is CASKLLTENTEAFF. CDR3 DNA sequence: TGCGCCAGCAAGCTCCTTACAGAGAACACTGAAGCTTTCTTT.

The CDR3 DNA reads TGTGCCATCACCATAACAGGGCCTCTCACCGGGGAGCTGTTTTTT. It yields the protein CAITITGPLTGELFF. The gene calls are TRBV10-3 and TRBJ2-2, with a tentative D call TRBD1 (6 bases). V lost 7 bases, J lost 4 bases, and 16 bases lay in between. This CDR3 region has 15 residues. Germline CDR1 ENHRY, CDR2 SYGVKD.

This clonotype was observed at least ten times. The CDR3 nucleotides are TGTGCCAGCTCACCATTGGGGGATAGCAATCAGCCCCAGCATTTT. Its translation is CASSPLGDSNQPQHF. The J gene is TRBJ1-5, the V gene TRBV18, with a tentative D call TRBD1 (5 bases). The germline V gene has CDR1 KGHSH and CDR2 LQKENI. This CDR3 is 15 amino acids long. Deletions cut 2 bases from V and 0 bases from J, with 8 bases between.

This chain uses TRBV28 with TRBJ1-5, with 7 positions matching TRBD1. Germline assignment: CDR1 MDHEN and CDR2 SYDVKM. There are 15 residues in the CDR3. Unmatched junction bases numbered 8, after V lost 6 bases and J lost 3 bases. CDR3 protein: CASSPTGAPNQPQHF. CDR3 nucleotides: TGTGCCAGCAGCCCTACAGGGGCACCCAATCAGCCCCAGCATTTT.